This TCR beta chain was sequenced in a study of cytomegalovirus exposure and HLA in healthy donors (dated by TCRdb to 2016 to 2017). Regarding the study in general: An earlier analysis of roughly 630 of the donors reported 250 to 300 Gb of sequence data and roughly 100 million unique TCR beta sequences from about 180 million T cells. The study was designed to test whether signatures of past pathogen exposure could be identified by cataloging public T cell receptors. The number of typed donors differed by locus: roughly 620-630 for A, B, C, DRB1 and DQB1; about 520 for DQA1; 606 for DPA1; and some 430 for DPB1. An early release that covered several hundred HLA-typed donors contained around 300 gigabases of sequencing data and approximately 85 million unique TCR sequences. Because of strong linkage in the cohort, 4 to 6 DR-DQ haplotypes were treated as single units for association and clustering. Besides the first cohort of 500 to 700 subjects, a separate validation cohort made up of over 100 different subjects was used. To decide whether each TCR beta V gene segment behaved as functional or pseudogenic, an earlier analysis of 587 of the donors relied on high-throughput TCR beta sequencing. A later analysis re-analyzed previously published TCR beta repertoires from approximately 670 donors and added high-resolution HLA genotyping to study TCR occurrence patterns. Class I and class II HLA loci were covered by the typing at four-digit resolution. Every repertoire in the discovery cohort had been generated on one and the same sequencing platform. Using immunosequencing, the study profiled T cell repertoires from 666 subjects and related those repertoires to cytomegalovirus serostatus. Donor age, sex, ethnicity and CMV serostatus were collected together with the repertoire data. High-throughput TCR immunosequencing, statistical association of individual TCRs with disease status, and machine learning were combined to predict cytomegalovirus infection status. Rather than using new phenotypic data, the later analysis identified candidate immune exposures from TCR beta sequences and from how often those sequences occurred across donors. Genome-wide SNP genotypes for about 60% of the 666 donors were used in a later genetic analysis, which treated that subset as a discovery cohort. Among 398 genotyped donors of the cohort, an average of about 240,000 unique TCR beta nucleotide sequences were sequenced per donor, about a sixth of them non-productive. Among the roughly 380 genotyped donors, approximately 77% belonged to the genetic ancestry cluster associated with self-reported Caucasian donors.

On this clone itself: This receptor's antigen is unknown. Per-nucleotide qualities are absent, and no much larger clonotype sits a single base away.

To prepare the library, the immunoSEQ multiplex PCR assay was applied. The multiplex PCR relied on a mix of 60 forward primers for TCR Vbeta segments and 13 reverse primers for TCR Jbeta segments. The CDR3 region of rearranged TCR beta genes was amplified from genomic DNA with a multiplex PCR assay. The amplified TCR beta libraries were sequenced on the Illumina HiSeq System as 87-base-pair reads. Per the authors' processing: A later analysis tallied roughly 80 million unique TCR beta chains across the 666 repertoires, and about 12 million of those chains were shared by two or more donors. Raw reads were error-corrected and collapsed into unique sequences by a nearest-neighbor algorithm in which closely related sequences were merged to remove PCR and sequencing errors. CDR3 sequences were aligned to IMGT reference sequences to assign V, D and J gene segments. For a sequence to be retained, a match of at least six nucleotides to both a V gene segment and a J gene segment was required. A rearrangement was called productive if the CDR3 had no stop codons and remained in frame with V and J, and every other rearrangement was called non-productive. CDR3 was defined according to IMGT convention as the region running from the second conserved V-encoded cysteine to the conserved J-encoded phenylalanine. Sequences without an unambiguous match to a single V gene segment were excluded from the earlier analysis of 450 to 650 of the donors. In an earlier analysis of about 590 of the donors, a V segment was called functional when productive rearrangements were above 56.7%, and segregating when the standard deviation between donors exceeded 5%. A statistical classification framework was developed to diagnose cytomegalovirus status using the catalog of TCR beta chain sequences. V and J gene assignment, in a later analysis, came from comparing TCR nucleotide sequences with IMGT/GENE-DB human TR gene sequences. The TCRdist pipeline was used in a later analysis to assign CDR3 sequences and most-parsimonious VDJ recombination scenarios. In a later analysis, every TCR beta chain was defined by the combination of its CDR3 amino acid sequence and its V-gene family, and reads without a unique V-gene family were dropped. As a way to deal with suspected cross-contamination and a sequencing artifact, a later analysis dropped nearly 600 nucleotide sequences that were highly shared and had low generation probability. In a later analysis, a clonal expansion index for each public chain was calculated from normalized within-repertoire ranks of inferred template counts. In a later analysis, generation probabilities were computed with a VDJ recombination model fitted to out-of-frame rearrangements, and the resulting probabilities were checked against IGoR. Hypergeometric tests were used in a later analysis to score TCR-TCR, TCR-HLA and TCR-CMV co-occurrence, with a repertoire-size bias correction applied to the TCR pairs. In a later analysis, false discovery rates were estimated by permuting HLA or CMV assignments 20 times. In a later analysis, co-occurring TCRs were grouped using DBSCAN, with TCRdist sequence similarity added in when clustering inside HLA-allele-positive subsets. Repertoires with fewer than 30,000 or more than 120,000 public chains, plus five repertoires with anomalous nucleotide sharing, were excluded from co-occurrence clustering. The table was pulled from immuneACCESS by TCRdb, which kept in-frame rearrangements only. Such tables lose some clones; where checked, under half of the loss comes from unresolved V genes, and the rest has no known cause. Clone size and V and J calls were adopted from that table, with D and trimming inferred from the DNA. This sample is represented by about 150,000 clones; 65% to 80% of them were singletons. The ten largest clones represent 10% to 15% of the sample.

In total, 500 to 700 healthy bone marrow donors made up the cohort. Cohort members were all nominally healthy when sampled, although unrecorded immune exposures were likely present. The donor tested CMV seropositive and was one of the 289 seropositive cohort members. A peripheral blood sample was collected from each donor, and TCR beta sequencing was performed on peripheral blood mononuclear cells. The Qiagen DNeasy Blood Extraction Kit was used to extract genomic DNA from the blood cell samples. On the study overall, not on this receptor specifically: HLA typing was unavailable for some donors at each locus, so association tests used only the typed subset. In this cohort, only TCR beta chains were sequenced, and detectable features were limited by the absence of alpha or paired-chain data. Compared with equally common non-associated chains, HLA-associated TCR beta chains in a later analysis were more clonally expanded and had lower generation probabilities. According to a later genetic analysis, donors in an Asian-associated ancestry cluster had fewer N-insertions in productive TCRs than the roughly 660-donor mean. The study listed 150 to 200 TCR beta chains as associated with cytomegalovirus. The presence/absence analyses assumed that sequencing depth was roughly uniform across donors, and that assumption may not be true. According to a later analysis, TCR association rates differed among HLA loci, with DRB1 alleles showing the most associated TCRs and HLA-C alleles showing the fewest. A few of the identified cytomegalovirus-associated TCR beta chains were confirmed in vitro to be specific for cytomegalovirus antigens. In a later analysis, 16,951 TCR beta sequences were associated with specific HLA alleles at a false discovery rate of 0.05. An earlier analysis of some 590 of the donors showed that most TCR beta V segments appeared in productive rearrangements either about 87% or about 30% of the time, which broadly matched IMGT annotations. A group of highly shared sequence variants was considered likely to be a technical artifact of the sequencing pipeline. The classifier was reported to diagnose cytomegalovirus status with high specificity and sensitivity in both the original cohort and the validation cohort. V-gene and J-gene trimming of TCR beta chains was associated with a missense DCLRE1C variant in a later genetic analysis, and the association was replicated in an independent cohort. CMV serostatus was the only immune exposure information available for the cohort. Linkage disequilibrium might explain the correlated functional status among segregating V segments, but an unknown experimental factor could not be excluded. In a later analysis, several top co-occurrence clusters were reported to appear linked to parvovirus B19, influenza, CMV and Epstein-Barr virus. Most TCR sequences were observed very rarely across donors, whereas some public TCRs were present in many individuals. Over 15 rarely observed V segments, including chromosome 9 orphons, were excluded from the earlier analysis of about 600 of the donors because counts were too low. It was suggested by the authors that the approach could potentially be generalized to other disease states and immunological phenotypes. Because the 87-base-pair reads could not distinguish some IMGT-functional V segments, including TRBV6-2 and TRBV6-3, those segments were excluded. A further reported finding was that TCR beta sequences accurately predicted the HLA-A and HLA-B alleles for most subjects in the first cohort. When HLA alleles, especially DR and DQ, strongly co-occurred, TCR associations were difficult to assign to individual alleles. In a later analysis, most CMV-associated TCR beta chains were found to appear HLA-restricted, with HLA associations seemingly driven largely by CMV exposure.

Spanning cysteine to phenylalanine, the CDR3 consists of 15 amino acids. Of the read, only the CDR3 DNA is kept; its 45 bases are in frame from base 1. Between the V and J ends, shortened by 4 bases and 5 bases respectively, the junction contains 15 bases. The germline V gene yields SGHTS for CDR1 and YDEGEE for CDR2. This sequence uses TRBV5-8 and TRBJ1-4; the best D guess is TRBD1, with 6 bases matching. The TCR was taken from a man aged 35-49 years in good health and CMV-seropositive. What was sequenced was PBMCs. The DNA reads TGTGCCAGCAGCCCCTGGGGGCAGGGGAATGAAAAACTGTTTTTT. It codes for CASSPWGQGNEKLFF.